These 4 T cell receptor beta chains originate from one sample sequenced in a study of cytomegalovirus exposure and HLA in healthy donors. The PCR contained 60 Vbeta and 13 Jbeta primers. Sequencing was performed with immunoSEQ multiplex PCR; in TCRdb, only in-frame clones are kept and a portion is missing. The sample lists 100,000 to 150,000 clones; roughly 75% were seen once. The sample taken for sequencing was PBMCs. The source of these receptors is a man under 40 in good health and CMV-seropositive.

The chain recombines TRBV10-3 with TRBJ2-3; 8 positions agree with TRBD1. V gave up 0 bases and J gave up 5 bases; unmatched junction bases: 7. The CDR3 has 16 residues. The germline CDR1 and CDR2 sequences are ENHRY and SYGVKD. The CDR3 coding sequence is TGTGCCATCAGTGAGTCTTCAGGGGGCGCGATAGATACGCAGTATTTT. Translating gives CAISESSGGAIDTQYF.

The chain is built from TRBV6-5 and TRBJ1-5; D is unresolved. This CDR3 is built from 15 residues. Trimming cost V 5 bases and J 4 bases, with 15 bases left between them. CDR1 is MNHEY and CDR2 is SVGAGI in the germline V gene. The CDR3 coding sequence is TGTGCCAGCAGTCACCATGCGGGAAATAATCAGCCCCAGCATTTT. Translation gives CASSHHAGNNQPQHF.

The gene calls are TRBV6-5 and TRBJ1-1, with 9 bases that match TRBD1. Looked up from germline, CDR1 is MNHEY and CDR2 is SVGAGI. This CDR3 has 16 residues. The J segment lost 0 bases and the V segment lost 3 bases, leaving 5 bases of the junction unmatched. CDR3 residues: CASSYMTGGLNTEAFF. The CDR3 DNA reads as TGTGCCAGCAGTTATATGACAGGGGGATTGAACACTGAAGCTTTCTTT.

This chain uses TRBV5-1 with TRBJ2-7; 12 nucleotides align to TRBD2. V dropped 0 bases and J dropped 6; count of bases not matched to a gene: 7. The CDR3 extends over 16 amino acids. CDR1 and CDR2 from the germline V gene are SGHRS and YFSETQ. CDR3 sequence: CASSLGPSGRGPEQYF. The CDR3 nucleotides read TGCGCCAGCAGCTTGGGTCCTAGCGGGAGGGGGCCCGAGCAGTACTTC.